This T cell receptor beta chain emerged from a study of brain T cells in children with intractable seizures. As to this clone: Its antigen is still unknown.

The study, taken as a whole, reports: Patients' HCMV serostatus was unknown; virus specificity rests on CDR3 similarity alone.

Sequencing was limited to surgery cases with top T cell transcript signatures in brain tissue. At least one anti-epileptic drug was given before surgery. The CDR3 has 13 residues. Germline CDR1 and CDR2: SGHDN and FVKESK. The germline V and J ends were trimmed by 0 bases and 9 bases, with 10 bases remaining between them. Assay: immunoSEQ multiplex PCR; the TCRdb copy retains only in-frame clones and omits some. The sample has approximately 110,000 clones; under 95% are singletons. The chain employs TRBV14 and TRBJ2-3, with a weak D call TRBD1 (5 bases). Source: peripheral blood, taken at surgery. The clonotype originates from a boy under three years old with hemimegalencephaly and intractable seizures. The CDR3 bases are TGTGCCAGCAGCCAAGACCCGACAGCCACGCAGTATTTT. As protein: CASSQDPTATQYF. The full variable domain, completed using reference TRBV14 and TRBJ2-3, is EAGVTQFPSHSVIEKGQTVTLRCDPISGHDNLYWYRRVMGKEIKFLLHFVKESKQDESGMPNNRFLAERTGGTYSTLKVQPAELEDSGVYFCASSQDPTATQYFGPGTRLTVL.